This T cell receptor (beta chain) was profiled in a study of T cell repertoires in cytomegalovirus infection. Study context: Carrying CMV and the relevant HLA type showed in public TCR beta signatures. Broader study findings: Across the ex vivo response, the dominant clonotypes were HLA-C-restricted CMV-specific TCR beta clonotypes.

About this clonotype itself: What it binds is unknown.

A single record per CDR3 protein comes from TCRdb applying MiXCR to the reads. The sample includes fewer than 850,000 distinct CDR3 sequences, 25% to 35% of them seen just once. Germline V lookup: CDR1 MNHEY, CDR2 SMNVEV (reference sequence). The CDR3 sequence is 17 residues long. Trimming shortened V by 1 base and J by 3 bases, and 16 bases separated the two germline ends. The receptor was derived from a human donor in good health (CMV status not recorded). Some clones in this sample may be carry-over from other donors' samples. The V gene is TRBV27, the J gene TRBJ2-4, with unresolved D. The sequencing used cultured CD8+ T cells from PBMCs, collected from culture after CMV antigen stimulation. The chain's CDR3 is CASSLYLPGDDKNIQYF. Here the CDR3 DNA reads TGTGCCAGCAGTTTATACCTACCTGGAGATGACAAAAACATTCAGTACTTC.